The 2 T cell receptor beta chains below come from one sample, sequenced in a study of blood T cell repertoires in COVID-19 (dated by TCRdb to the early 2020s). Library preparation used the immunoSEQ multiplex PCR assay. Here the immuneACCESS table is served through TCRdb, limited to in-frame sequences with V and J called. Missing clones are a known gap in these copies; in checked studies unresolved V genes cover under half, and the rest lacks a known reason. The sample table holds about 260,000 clones, of which nearly 90% were seen once. Jointly, the top ten make up over 0.55% of the sample. Sequenced input: peripheral blood. The receptors originated from a human donor in a cohort sampled during active COVID-19.

This sequence joins TRBV29-1 and TRBJ2-7; TRBD1 aligns across 11 bases. The CDR3 sequence is 13 residues long. Trimming cost V 6 bases and J 2 bases; bases outside gene matches: 3. Germline V CDR1 and CDR2: SQVTM, ANQGSEA. CDR3 sequence reads: CSVGQGVPYEQYF. Written as DNA, the CDR3 is TGCAGCGTGGGACAGGGGGTCCCCTACGAGCAGTACTTC.

This clone was seen just once. J is TRBJ1-5 and V is TRBV6-4; TRBD1 agrees at 8 bases. The ends lost 5 bases at V and 6 bases at J; junction bases unmatched: 9. The V gene's germline CDR1 is MRHNA and CDR2 SNTAGT. This CDR3 spans 15 amino acids. The DNA for the CDR3 is TGTGCCAGCAGTATGGAACAGGGGGTGGGTCAGCCCCAGCATTTT. This codes for CASSMEQGVGQPQHF.